This T cell receptor (beta chain) was captured in a study of cytomegalovirus exposure and HLA in healthy donors (dated by TCRdb to the late 2010s). Some background on the complete study: An earlier analysis of 587 of the donors reported 276 Gb of sequence data and 95 million to 120 million unique TCR beta sequences obtained from about 180 million T cells. To predict cytomegalovirus infection status, the study combined high-throughput TCR immunosequencing, statistical association of individual TCRs with disease status, and machine learning. Because of strong linkage in the cohort, four to six DR-DQ haplotypes were treated as single units for association and clustering. HLA typing covered class I and class II loci at four-digit resolution. The study was designed to test whether signatures of past pathogen exposure could be identified by cataloging public T cell receptors. The number of typed donors differed by locus: roughly 620-630 for A, B, C, DRB1 and DQB1; 500 to 550 for DQA1; 606 for DPA1; and some 450 for DPB1. On average, roughly 250,000 unique TCR beta nucleotide sequences were sequenced per donor among some 430 genotyped donors of the cohort, with roughly 19% of those sequences being non-productive. Genome-wide SNP genotypes for about 65% of the 666 donors were used in a later genetic analysis, which treated that subset as a discovery cohort. A later analysis re-analyzed previously published TCR beta repertoires from roughly 600 donors and added high-resolution HLA genotyping to study TCR occurrence patterns. Using immunosequencing, the study profiled T cell repertoires from 640 or so subjects and related those repertoires to cytomegalovirus serostatus. Alongside the repertoire data, information on donor age, sex, ethnicity and CMV serostatus was compiled. All discovery cohort repertoires had been generated using a single sequencing platform. Among the roughly 390 genotyped donors, 75% to 90% belonged to the genetic ancestry cluster associated with self-reported Caucasian donors. To decide whether each TCR beta V gene segment behaved as functional or pseudogenic, an earlier analysis of some 540 of the donors relied on high-throughput TCR beta sequencing. An early release that covered approximately 600 HLA-typed donors contained around 300 gigabases of sequencing data and tens of millions of unique TCR sequences. Along with the approximately 700-subject first cohort, a separate validation cohort of 120 different subjects was used. Rather than drawing on any new phenotypic data, the later analysis identified candidate immune exposures from TCR beta sequences and the way those sequences occurred across donors. The paper as a whole reports these results and caveats: Compared with the roughly 600-donor mean, donors in an Asian-associated ancestry cluster had fewer N-insertions in productive TCRs, according to a later genetic analysis. A group of highly shared sequence variants was considered likely to be a technical artifact of the sequencing pipeline. Three of the identified cytomegalovirus-associated TCR beta chains were confirmed in vitro to be specific for cytomegalovirus antigens. A later analysis found that most CMV-associated TCR beta chains appeared HLA-restricted, with HLA associations seemingly driven largely by CMV exposure. In a later analysis, over 15,000 TCR beta sequences were associated with specific HLA alleles at a false discovery rate of 0.05. Sequencing depth was assumed to be roughly uniform across donors in the presence/absence analyses, though that assumption may not hold. In both the original and validation cohorts, the classifier was reported to diagnose cytomegalovirus status with high specificity and sensitivity. Because counts were too low, approximately 18 rarely observed V segments, including chromosome 9 orphons, were excluded from the earlier analysis of 587 of the donors. A later analysis reported that several top co-occurrence clusters appeared linked to parvovirus B19, influenza, CMV and Epstein-Barr virus. In the study, approximately 160 TCR beta chains were listed as associated with cytomegalovirus. Strong co-occurrence of HLA alleles, especially DR and DQ, made assigning TCR associations to individual alleles difficult. Some IMGT-functional V segments, including TRBV6-2 and TRBV6-3, could not be distinguished by the 87-base-pair reads and were therefore excluded. The authors suggested that the approach could potentially be extended to other disease states and immunological phenotypes. Only TCR beta chains were sequenced in this cohort, and the absence of alpha or paired-chain data limited detectable features. Because HLA typing was unavailable for some donors at each locus, only the typed subset was used in association tests. Correlated functional status among segregating V segments might be attributable to linkage disequilibrium, but an unknown experimental factor could not be ruled out. V-gene and J-gene trimming of TCR beta chains was associated with a missense DCLRE1C variant in a later genetic analysis, and the association was replicated in an independent cohort. Most TCR sequences were observed very rarely across donors, whereas some public TCRs were present in many individuals. In a later analysis, TCR association rates were found to vary across HLA loci, with the most associated TCRs seen for DRB1 alleles and the fewest for HLA-C alleles. A further reported finding was that TCR beta sequences accurately predicted the HLA-A and HLA-B alleles for most subjects in the first cohort. An earlier analysis of approximately 600 of the donors showed that most TCR beta V segments appeared in productive rearrangements either about 90% or about 30% of the time, which broadly matched IMGT annotations. Immune exposure information for the cohort was limited to CMV serostatus. In a later analysis, HLA-associated TCR beta chains were found to be more clonally expanded and to have lower generation probabilities than equally common non-associated chains.

In total, 666 healthy bone marrow donors made up the cohort. All cohort members were sampled while nominally healthy, although unrecorded immune exposures were likely present. The donor was CMV seronegative and was included in the group of under 450 seronegative cohort members. Every donor gave a peripheral blood sample, and the peripheral blood mononuclear cells from that sample were used for TCR beta sequencing. The Qiagen DNeasy Blood Extraction Kit was used to extract genomic DNA from the blood cell samples. The protocol used for the library was the immunoSEQ multiplex PCR assay. For the multiplex PCR, a mixture combining 60 forward primers for TCR Vbeta segments and 13 reverse primers for TCR Jbeta segments was used. Amplification of the CDR3 region of rearranged TCR beta genes was performed with a multiplex PCR assay on genomic DNA. Amplified TCR beta libraries were sequenced as 87-base-pair reads on the Illumina HiSeq System. Per the source publication's procedure: In a later analysis, roughly 80 million unique TCR beta chains were counted across the 666 repertoires, and around 11 million of these chains were shared by at least two donors. To remove PCR and sequencing errors, raw reads were error-corrected and collapsed into unique sequences using a nearest-neighbor algorithm that merged closely related sequences. V, D and J gene segments were assigned by aligning CDR3 sequences to IMGT reference sequences. For a sequence to be retained, a match of at least six nucleotides to both a V gene segment and a J gene segment was required. A rearrangement counted as productive if the CDR3 had no stop codons and remained in frame with V and J, and every other rearrangement counted as non-productive. CDR3 was defined by IMGT convention, running from the second conserved V-encoded cysteine to the conserved J-encoded phenylalanine. The earlier analysis of roughly 590 of the donors excluded sequences that lacked an unambiguous match to a single V gene segment. In an earlier analysis of approximately 560 of the donors, a V segment was called functional when productive rearrangements were above 56.7%, and segregating when the standard deviation between donors exceeded 5%. A statistical classification framework was built for diagnosing cytomegalovirus status from the catalog of TCR beta chain sequences. In a later analysis, V and J genes were assigned by comparing TCR nucleotide sequences against IMGT/GENE-DB human TR gene sequences. Using the TCRdist pipeline, a later analysis assigned CDR3 sequences along with most-parsimonious VDJ recombination scenarios. In a later analysis, each TCR beta chain was defined by its CDR3 amino acid sequence together with its V-gene family, and reads lacking a unique V-gene family were excluded. In a later analysis, 450 to 600 highly shared, low-generation-probability nucleotide sequences were removed to address suspected cross-contamination and a sequencing artifact. A later analysis calculated a clonal expansion index for each public chain from normalized within-repertoire ranks of inferred template counts. A later analysis computed generation probabilities with a VDJ recombination model fitted to out-of-frame rearrangements, and checked the results against IGoR. Hypergeometric tests were used in a later analysis to score TCR-TCR, TCR-HLA and TCR-CMV co-occurrence, with a repertoire-size bias correction applied to the TCR pairs. False discovery rates were estimated in a later analysis by permuting HLA or CMV assignments 20 times. In a later analysis, co-occurring TCRs were grouped using DBSCAN, with TCRdist sequence similarity added in when clustering inside HLA-allele-positive subsets. Repertoires with fewer than 30,000 or more than 120,000 public chains, plus five repertoires with anomalous nucleotide sharing, were excluded from co-occurrence clustering. As stored in TCRdb, this immuneACCESS dataset retains in-frame rearrangements with V and J assigned. A fraction of the clones does not appear; measured against another copy, unresolved V genes explain less than half of the discrepancy, and the remainder lacks a known reason. V and J calls and clone size are copied from that table; D and trimming were computed from the DNA. The sample table shows over 150,000 clones, and approximately 79% are seen once. The ten largest account for 3.5% to 5% of the sample.

For this clone: Its antigen target is currently unknown. No much larger clone exists at a distance of one base, and base qualities are not known.

From cysteine to phenylalanine, the CDR3 is 16 amino acids long. Solely the CDR3 DNA is kept, with 48 bases framed from the first base. The CDR1 and CDR2 encoded by the germline V gene (reference sequence) are MNHEY and SMNVEV. Trimming removed 5 bases from V and 8 bases from J; the gene matches leave 7 bases unexplained. The sample consisted of PBMCs. The sequence joins TRBV27 to TRBJ2-1, and 15 junction bases match TRBD2. The clonotype originates from a man aged 35 to 55 in good health and CMV-seronegative. The CDR3: CASSLGTSGGFYEQFF. Read as DNA, the sequence is TGTGCCAGCAGTCTGGGGACTAGCGGGGGGTTCTATGAGCAGTTCTTC.